The T cell receptor beta chain described here comes from a study of cytomegalovirus exposure and HLA in healthy donors. Overall study results and limits: In a later analysis, at a false discovery rate of 0.05, over 15,000 TCR beta sequences matched HLA alleles. A cluster of highly shared sequence variants was likely a sequencing artifact. Excluded were some V segments that proved indistinguishable, including TRBV6-2 and TRBV6-3.

Use of 60 Vbeta and 13 Jbeta primers characterized the PCR. Method: immunoSEQ multiplex PCR; TCRdb's copy keeps in-frame clones and lacks some. The repertoire includes around 210,000 clones, under 85% of them detected once, and 1.7% sits in the top ten. The germline V gene has CDR1 KGHSH and CDR2 LQKENI. The CDR3 extends over 17 amino acids. The V and J ends lost 0 bases and 5 bases, in that order; junction bases with no gene match: 11. Remarks on this clone: Its antigen is as yet unknown.

Healthy bone marrow donors made up the donors. The receptor's source is a man aged 45-65 years in good health and CMV-seronegative. The sample consisted of PBMCs. The chain has TRBV18 and TRBJ2-5; 8 bases are a match to TRBD1. CDR3: CASSPPNRGAGKETQYF. For the CDR3, the DNA is TGTGCCAGCTCACCACCGAACAGGGGGGCGGGAAAGGAGACCCAGTACTTC.